Listed here are 30 T cell receptor beta chains from one sample, sequenced in a study of T cell repertoires in cytomegalovirus infection. TCRdb reanalysed the reads using MiXCR and keeps one entry per CDR3 protein. Here the sample spans about 740,000 distinct CDR3 sequences, 35% being singletons. Source material: PBMCs. All receptors derive from a human donor in good health (CMV status not recorded). Some clones in this sample may be carry-over from other donors' samples.

The chain employs TRBV9 and TRBJ2-7; 8 nucleotides line up with TRBD1. Germline trimming cut 4 bases from V and 4 bases from J; bases unmatched to any gene: 10. Germline assignment: CDR1 SGDLS and CDR2 YYNGEE. The CDR3 has 15 amino acids. The CDR3 bases are TGTGCCAGCAGCCCTCAGGGGGCGAGTGGGTACGAGCAGTACTTC. Its translation is CASSPQGASGYEQYF.

This clonotype was seen at least ten times. The J gene is TRBJ2-6, the V gene TRBV7-8; 8 nucleotides line up with TRBD1. This CDR3 spans 17 amino acids. J lost 0 bases, V lost 1 base, and 2 bases had no gene match. Germline V gene data show CDR1 as SGHVS and CDR2 as FQNEAQ. CDR3 in amino acids: CASSLVTGASGANVLTF. Here the CDR3 DNA reads TGTGCCAGCAGCTTAGTGACAGGGGCCTCTGGGGCCAACGTCCTGACTTTC.

The chain uses TRBV11-2 and TRBJ1-4, with 7 bases fitting TRBD1. CDR3 length equals 20 residues. CDR1 SGHAT and CDR2 FQNNGV come from the germline V gene. V shed 3 bases and J 7 bases; nucleotides not matched to a gene: 23. CDR3 loop: CASSFFGFAMGQRRSEKLFF. The CDR3 DNA reads as TGTGCCAGCAGCTTCTTTGGCTTTGCGATGGGACAGCGCCGTAGTGAAAAACTGTTTTTT.

In its sample, this clonotype was seen many times. The chain recombines TRBV18 with TRBJ2-7, with D possibly being TRBD2 (6 bases). The CDR3 runs 14 residues. The V gene's germline CDR1 is KGHSH and CDR2 LQKENI. Deletions cut 1 base from V and 2 bases from J, with 9 bases between. CDR3 residues: CASSPRTSPYEQYF. The CDR3 coding sequence is TGTGCCAGCTCACCACGTACTAGCCCCTACGAGCAGTACTTC.

The chain links TRBV12-3 or TRBV12-4 to TRBJ1-2, with 12 positions matching TRBD1. The CDR3 consists of 14 residues. Trimming at V came to 4 bases and at J to 8 bases, leaving 5 bases not matched to a gene. In DNA form, the CDR3 reads TGTGCCAGCAGTTCTGGGACAGGGGGCCTGGGCTACACCTTC. Amino acids: CASSSGTGGLGYTF.

This clonotype was counted between two and nine times. The chain combines TRBV28 with TRBJ1-6, with a possible D match to TRBD1 (5 bases). Deletions cut 4 bases from V and 5 bases from J, with 18 bases between. The CDR3 consists of 17 residues. Germline V gene sequence: CDR1 MDHEN, CDR2 SYDVKM. CDR3 in DNA: TGTGCCAGCAGTTCCCCATCCCCTTGGGGGGATAATTCACCCCTCCACTTT. This encodes CASSSPSPWGDNSPLHF.

This clonotype was picked up a small number of times. The V and J genes are TRBV7-9 and TRBJ2-3, with D perhaps being TRBD1 or TRBD2 (5 bases each). Germline V gene data show CDR1 as SEHNR and CDR2 as FQNEAQ (reference sequence). The CDR3 is made up of 21 amino acids. V lost 6 bases, J lost 0 bases, and 31 bases lay in between. The CDR3 DNA is TGTGCCAGCAGGGCCACAAGGGGTTCGGGGTTGCCTCTCCCTAGCACAGATACGCAGTATTTT. Protein: CASRATRGSGLPLPSTDTQYF.

This clonotype was detected only a few times. The gene calls are TRBV19 and TRBJ1-6; TRBD1 matches at 7 bases. This CDR3 comprises 15 residues. The J segment lost 10 bases and the V segment lost 6 bases, leaving 12 bases of the junction unmatched. Germline loops: CDR1 LNHDA, CDR2 SQIVND (reference sequence). For the CDR3, the DNA is TGTGCCAGTAGGATGGACAGGCCCGCGGCCTCACCCCTCCACTTT. This translates into CASRMDRPAASPLHF.

In this sample, this clonotype turned up many times. The chain recombines TRBV7-2 with TRBJ2-4; 7 bases map to TRBD2. Losses at the gene ends were 2 bases for V and 0 bases for J; bases not matched to a gene: 4. Germline CDR1 and CDR2: SGHTA and FQGNSA. This CDR3 region has 16 residues. DNA for the CDR3: TGTGCCAGCAGCTTATGGGCGGGGGAAGCCAAAAACATTCAGTACTTC. This gives the protein CASSLWAGEAKNIQYF.

CDR3 nucleotide sequence: TGTGCCAGTAGTATAAACAGGGGAGGAGAAGCTTTCTTT. It translates to CASSINRGGEAFF. The V gene is TRBV19, the J gene TRBJ1-1; TRBD1 matches at 7 bases. The CDR3 consists of 13 residues. The germline CDR1 and CDR2 sequences are LNHDA and SQIVND (reference sequence). Losses at the gene ends were 2 bases for V and 8 bases for J; bases not matched to a gene: 5.

A word on this clonotype: At one boundary the junction diverges from the germline segment, which might be a read error. The chain uses TRBV4-1 and TRBJ2-7; 10 nucleotides agree with TRBD2. Germline V gene data show CDR1 as MGHRA and CDR2 as YSYEKL. The CDR3 covers 16 residues. The CDR3 DNA sequence: TGTGCCAGCAGCCAAGGTACTAGCGGGGCTAATTACGAGCAGTACTTC. It is translated as CASSQGTSGANYEQYF.

The chain couples TRBV28 to TRBJ1-1; D gene ambiguous. V was clipped by 1 base and J by 5 bases, with 11 bases between them. Germline CDR1 reads MDHEN; CDR2 reads SYDVKM. This CDR3 contains 14 residues. The CDR3 reads CASSLLKGRTEAFF. The CDR3 DNA follows: TGTGCCAGCAGTTTATTAAAAGGGAGGACTGAAGCTTTCTTT.

The CDR3 nucleotides are TGTGCCAGCAACCCTCGGGGGTTAGCCAAAAACATTCAGTACTTC. Protein sequence: CASNPRGLAKNIQYF. The chain is built from TRBV28 and TRBJ2-4; a weak D match, TRBD2 (6 bases). The V gene's germline CDR1 is MDHEN and CDR2 SYDVKM. V lost 7 bases, J lost 0 bases, and 13 bases lay in between. The CDR3 consists of 15 residues.

This chain links TRBV18 with TRBJ2-1; 8 bases are a match to TRBD1. The J segment lost 7 bases and the V segment lost 3 bases, leaving 11 bases of the junction unmatched. Per the germline V gene, CDR1 is KGHSH and CDR2 is LQKENI. This CDR3 comprises 16 residues. CDR3 residues: CASSPPPEDRANEQFF. The CDR3 nucleotides are TGTGCCAGCTCACCCCCGCCGGAGGACAGGGCAAATGAGCAGTTCTTC.

The J gene is TRBJ2-1, the V gene TRBV20-1; D is perhaps TRBD1 or TRBD2 (5 bases each). Per germline, CDR1 DFQATT and CDR2 SNEGSKA (reference sequence). CDR3 length equals 11 residues. The V gene lost 3 bases and the J gene lost 10 bases, with 10 bases spanning the gap. The CDR3 nucleotides read TGCAGTGCTAGTTGGGGGTACGAGCAGTTCTTC. Encoded protein: CSASWGYEQFF.

Only a few counts were recorded for this clonotype. The chain joins TRBV6-5 to TRBJ1-1; no clear D. The CDR3 length is 13 residues. Trimming took 5 bases from V and 2 from J, leaving 9 bases between them. CDR1 and CDR2 from the germline V gene are MNHEY and SVGAGI. CDR3 sequence (DNA): TGTGCCAGCAGTCCCGTGGATAACACTGAAGCTTTCTTT. This translates into CASSPVDNTEAFF.

The chain couples TRBV10-3 to TRBJ1-1; D possibly corresponds to TRBD1 (6 bases). The CDR3 is 18 residues long. Trimming took off 0 bases at V and 1 base at J, with 18 bases between the two ends. The germline gives CDR1 ENHRY, CDR2 SYGVKD. The CDR3: CAISESSGGGDGNTEAFF. DNA of the CDR3: TGTGCCATCAGTGAGTCGTCCGGGGGCGGGGATGGGAACACTGAAGCTTTCTTT.

V and J are TRBV20-1 and TRBJ2-3, with D unresolved. The V and J ends lost 0 bases and 0 bases respectively, with 13 bases between them. The CDR3 is made up of 16 amino acids. The germline V gene has CDR1 DFQATT and CDR2 SNEGSKA (reference sequence). Here the CDR3 DNA reads TGCAGTGCTAGAGATTGGGCGGCCCTCAGCACAGATACGCAGTATTTT. Protein product: CSARDWAALSTDTQYF.

This clonotype was seen a few times. The chain combines TRBV11-1 with TRBJ1-5, with 9 positions matching TRBD1. The length of the CDR3 is 14 residues. J was trimmed by 6 bases and V by 5 bases; bases with no gene match: 5. Germline V CDR1 and CDR2: SGHAT, FQDESV (reference sequence). The DNA of the CDR3 is TGTGCCAGCAGCGCCGGGACAGGGACTCAGCCCCAGCATTTT. Its translation is CASSAGTGTQPQHF.

This clonotype was counted between two and nine times. The V gene is TRBV6-1, the J gene TRBJ1-5; 9 bases agree with TRBD1. Germline V gene lookup returns CDR1 MNHNS and CDR2 SASEGT. The CDR3 consists of 17 residues. V dropped 2 bases and J dropped 0; count of bases not matched to a gene: 5. The CDR3 DNA reads as TGTGCCAGCAGTGAACCTACAGGGGGCCATAGCAATCAGCCCCAGCATTTT. It translates to CASSEPTGGHSNQPQHF.

This clonotype came up a few times. The V gene is TRBV19, the J gene TRBJ2-1; D might be TRBD1 (6 bases). The CDR3 has 15 residues. Germline V CDR1 and CDR2: LNHDA, SQIVND (reference sequence). Between the trimmed V and J ends, which lost 7 bases and 6 bases, there was a span of 19 bases. The CDR3, as DNA: TGTGCCAGTAACCTAGGACAGCCCCTAGGCAATGAGCAGTTCTTC. Residues: CASNLGQPLGNEQFF.

This chain joins TRBV5-1 and TRBJ2-3; 7 bases are shared with TRBD1. Germline-derived CDR1 and CDR2 are SGHRS and YFSETQ. V was pared by 2 bases and J by 0 bases, with 6 bases of the junction left unmatched. The length of the CDR3 is 16 residues. The CDR3 loop is CASSFKGQISTDTQYF. The CDR3 nucleotides read TGCGCCAGCAGCTTTAAGGGACAGATCAGCACAGATACGCAGTATTTT.

The chain has TRBV24-1 and TRBJ1-5, with TRBD1 as a possible D gene (5 bases). CDR1 and CDR2 from the germline V gene are KGHDR and SFDVKD. The CDR3 totals 14 residues. Between the trimmed V and J ends, which lost 2 bases and 4 bases, there was a span of 8 bases. CDR3 coding DNA: TGTGCCACCAGTGATTGGGGGGATAATCAGCCCCAGCATTTT. Amino acids: CATSDWGDNQPQHF.

In its sample, this clonotype was seen a few times. The rearrangement links TRBV7-9 to TRBJ1-2; tentative D call: TRBD1 (6 bases). V was shortened by 5 bases and J by 3 bases, with 13 bases between the two germline ends. The CDR3 has 14 residues. Germline V gene sequence: CDR1 SEHNR, CDR2 FQNEAQ (reference sequence). The CDR3 is CASSPRQEDYGYTF. In DNA form, the CDR3 reads TGTGCCAGCAGCCCACGACAGGAGGACTATGGCTACACCTTC.

A word on this clonotype: Its ends do not fully match the called genes, so a read error is possible. The chain combines TRBV20-1 with TRBJ2-2; no clear D. Per germline, CDR1 DFQATT and CDR2 SNEGSKA (reference sequence). The CDR3 spans 14 residues. The CDR3 here is CSSREKGNTGELFF. The CDR3 bases are TGCAGTTCTAGAGAGAAAGGGAACACCGGGGAGCTGTTTTTT.

This clonotype was seen repeatedly, ten times or more. CDR3 sequence: CASRAQGTGNTIYF. The DNA of the CDR3 is TGTGCCAGCAGGGCACAGGGGACTGGAAACACCATATATTTT. The V and J genes are TRBV28 and TRBJ1-3; TRBD1 matches 7 bases. Germline CDR1 MDHEN, CDR2 SYDVKM. This CDR3 is built from 14 residues. After removal of 6 bases from V and 2 bases from J, the junction contained 4 bases not matched to a gene. Full variable domain (missing parts from reference TRBV28 and TRBJ1-3): DVKVTQSSRYLVKRTGEKVFLECVQDMDHENMFWYRQDPGLGLRLIYFSYDVKMKEKGDIPEGYSVSREKKERFSLILESASTNQTSMYLCASRAQGTGNTIYFGEGSWLTVV.

This clonotype turned up a few times. The V gene is TRBV2, the J gene TRBJ1-4, with D possibly matching TRBD1 (5 bases). V was trimmed by 6 bases and J by 1 base, leaving 15 bases between them. Per germline, CDR1 SNHLY and CDR2 FYNNEI. The CDR3 extends over 16 amino acids. The DNA for the CDR3 is TGTGCCAGCAGGGGACGAGATATCAGAACTAATGAAAAACTGTTTTTT. This encodes CASRGRDIRTNEKLFF.

The chain has TRBV12-3 or TRBV12-4 and TRBJ2-7; tentative D call: TRBD2 (6 bases). Trimming stripped 6 bases from V and 7 bases from J, with 19 bases between. The CDR3 covers 14 residues. The CDR3 loop reads CASRTRGYRGEQYF. In nucleotides, the CDR3 is TGTGCCAGCAGGACGCGGGGTTACCGAGGGGAGCAGTACTTC.

The gene calls are TRBV10-3 and TRBJ1-1, with D uncertain. This CDR3 comprises 13 residues. In germline, CDR1 is ENHRY, CDR2 SYGVKD. Trimming left V 5 bases short and J 1 base short, with 8 bases between. CDR3 in amino acids: CAISPHGNTEAFF. CDR3 DNA: TGTGCCATCAGTCCACATGGGAACACTGAAGCTTTCTTT.

The genes are TRBV19 and TRBJ2-5; D not resolved. The CDR3 covers 13 residues. CDR1 LNHDA and CDR2 SQIVND come from the germline V gene (reference sequence). V was cut by 1 base and J by 2 bases, with 5 bases left in between. CDR3 sequence: CASSIGIQETQYF. The CDR3 nucleotides read TGTGCCAGTAGTATAGGAATACAAGAGACCCAGTACTTC.